Listed here is a single T cell receptor beta chain. This sample stems from a study of blood T cell repertoires in COVID-19. For the study at large: Material from acute and convalescent COVID-19 was sourced from the United States, Italy and Spain.

Per the study methods: Estimation of nucleated cell counts relied on the amplification of reference gene primers. The repertoire was sequenced with immunoSEQ multiplex PCR; TCRdb's copy has only in-frame clones and lacks some. V, J and clone size were drawn from that table, and D and trimming were deduced from the DNA. The sample carries roughly 120,000 clones, 86% recorded once. This receptor was taken from a human donor in a cohort sampled during active COVID-19. The sample was peripheral blood.

This chain's CDR3 is CASSADRGGNEQFF. The CDR3 bases are TGTGCCAGTAGTGCGGACAGGGGGGGCAATGAGCAGTTCTTC. The rearrangement links TRBV19 to TRBJ2-1; TRBD1 matches 10 bases. Trimming removed 5 bases from V and 6 bases from J; junction bases left unmatched: 4. CDR1 and CDR2 from the germline V gene are LNHDA and SQIVND (reference sequence). The CDR3 extends over 14 amino acids.